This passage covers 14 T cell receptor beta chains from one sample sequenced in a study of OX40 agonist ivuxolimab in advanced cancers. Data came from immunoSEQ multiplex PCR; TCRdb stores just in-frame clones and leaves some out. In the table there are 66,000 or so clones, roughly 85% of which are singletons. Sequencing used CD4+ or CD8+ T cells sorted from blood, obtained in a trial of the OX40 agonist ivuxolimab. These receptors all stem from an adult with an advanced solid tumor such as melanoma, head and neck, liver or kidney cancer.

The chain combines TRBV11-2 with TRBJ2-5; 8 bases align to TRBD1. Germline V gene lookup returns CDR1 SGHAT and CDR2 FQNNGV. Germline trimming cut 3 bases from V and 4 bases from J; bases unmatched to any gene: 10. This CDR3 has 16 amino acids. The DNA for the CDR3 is TGTGCCAGCAGCTTTTACTTCAACAGGGGGAGAGAGACCCAGTACTTC. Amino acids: CASSFYFNRGRETQYF.

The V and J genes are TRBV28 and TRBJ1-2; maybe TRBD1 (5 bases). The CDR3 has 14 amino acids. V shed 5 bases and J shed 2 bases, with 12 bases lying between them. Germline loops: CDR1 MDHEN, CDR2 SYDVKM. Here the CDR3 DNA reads TGTGCCAGCAGTACCGGGACGGCGAACTATGGCTACACCTTC. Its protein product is CASSTGTANYGYTF.

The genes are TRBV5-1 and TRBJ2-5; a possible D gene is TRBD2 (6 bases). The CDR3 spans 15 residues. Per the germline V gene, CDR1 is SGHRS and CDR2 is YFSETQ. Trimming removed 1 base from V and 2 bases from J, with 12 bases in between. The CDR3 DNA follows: TGCGCCAGCAGCTTGTCGGGAGAGGGACAAGAGACCCAGTACTTC. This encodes CASSLSGEGQETQYF.

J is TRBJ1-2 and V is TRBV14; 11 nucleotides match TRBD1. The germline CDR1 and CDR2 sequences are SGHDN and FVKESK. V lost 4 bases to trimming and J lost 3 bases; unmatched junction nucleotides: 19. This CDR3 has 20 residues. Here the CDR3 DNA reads TGTGCCAGCAGCCCAAGCAGTCGGCGGACAGGGGGCGCAAATTACTATGGCTACACCTTC. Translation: CASSPSSRRTGGANYYGYTF.

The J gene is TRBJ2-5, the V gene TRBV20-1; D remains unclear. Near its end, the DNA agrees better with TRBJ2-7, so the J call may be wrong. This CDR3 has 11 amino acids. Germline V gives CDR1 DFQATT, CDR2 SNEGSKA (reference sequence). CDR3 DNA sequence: TGCAGCTTCTTTGGGTCCTACGAGCAGTACTTC. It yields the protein CSFFGSYEQYF.

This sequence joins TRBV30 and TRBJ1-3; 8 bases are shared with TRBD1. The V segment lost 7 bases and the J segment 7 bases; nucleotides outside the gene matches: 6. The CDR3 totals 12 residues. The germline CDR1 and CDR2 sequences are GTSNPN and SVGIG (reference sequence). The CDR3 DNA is TGTGCCTTTGGACAGGGCAGGAACACCATATATTTT. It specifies CAFGQGRNTIYF.

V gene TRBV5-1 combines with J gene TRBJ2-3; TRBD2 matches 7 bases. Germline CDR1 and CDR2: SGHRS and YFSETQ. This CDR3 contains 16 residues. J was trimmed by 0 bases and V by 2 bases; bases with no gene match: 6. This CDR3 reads CASSFRLAVSTDTQYF. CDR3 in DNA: TGCGCCAGCAGCTTTCGGCTAGCGGTTAGCACAGATACGCAGTATTTT.

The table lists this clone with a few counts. CDR3 protein: CASSYQKSEQYF. In DNA, the CDR3 is TGCGCCAGCAGTTACCAGAAGAGCGAGCAGTACTTC. J is TRBJ2-7 and V is TRBV5-1; D is unresolved. This CDR3 has 12 amino acids. Germline V CDR1 and CDR2: SGHRS, YFSETQ. The V and J ends lost 5 bases and 6 bases respectively, with 12 bases between them.

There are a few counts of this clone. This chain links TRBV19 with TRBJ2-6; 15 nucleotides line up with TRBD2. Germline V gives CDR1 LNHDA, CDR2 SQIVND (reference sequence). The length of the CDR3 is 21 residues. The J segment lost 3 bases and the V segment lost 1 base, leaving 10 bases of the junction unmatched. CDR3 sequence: CASSIGGVWGLAGGGANVLTF. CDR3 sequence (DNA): TGTGCCAGTAGTATAGGTGGAGTGTGGGGACTAGCGGGAGGTGGGGCCAACGTCCTGACTTTC.

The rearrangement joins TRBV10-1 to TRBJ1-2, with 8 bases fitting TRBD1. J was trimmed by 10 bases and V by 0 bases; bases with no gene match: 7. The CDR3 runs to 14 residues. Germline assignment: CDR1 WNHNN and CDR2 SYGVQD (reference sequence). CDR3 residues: CASSESLGQGNYTF. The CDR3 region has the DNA TGCGCCAGCAGTGAGTCCCTCGGACAGGGAAACTACACCTTC.

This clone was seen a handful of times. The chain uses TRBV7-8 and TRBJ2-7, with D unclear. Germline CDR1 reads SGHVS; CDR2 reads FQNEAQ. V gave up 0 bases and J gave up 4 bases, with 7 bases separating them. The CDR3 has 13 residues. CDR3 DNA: TGTGCCAGCAGCTTAGCAGTCCCTTACGAGCAGTACTTC. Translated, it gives CASSLAVPYEQYF.

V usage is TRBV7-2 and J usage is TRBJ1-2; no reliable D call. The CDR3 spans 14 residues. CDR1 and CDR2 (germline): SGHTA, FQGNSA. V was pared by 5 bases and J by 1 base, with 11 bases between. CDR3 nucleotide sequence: TGTGCCAGCAGCCTCTTGACCCGTAACTATGGCTACACCTTC. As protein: CASSLLTRNYGYTF.

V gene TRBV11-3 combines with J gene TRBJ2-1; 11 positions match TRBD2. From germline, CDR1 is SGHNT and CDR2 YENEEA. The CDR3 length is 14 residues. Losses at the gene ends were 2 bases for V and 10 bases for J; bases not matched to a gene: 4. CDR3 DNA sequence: TGTGCCAGCAGCTTAAACCGACTAGCGGGAGAGCAGTTCTTC. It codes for CASSLNRLAGEQFF.

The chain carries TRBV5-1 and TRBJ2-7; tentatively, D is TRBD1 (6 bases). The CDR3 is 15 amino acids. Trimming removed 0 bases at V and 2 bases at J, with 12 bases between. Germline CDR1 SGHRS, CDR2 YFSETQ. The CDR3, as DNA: TGCGCCAGCAGCTTGGGCCCGGACAGCACCTACGAGCAGTACTTC. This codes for CASSLGPDSTYEQYF.